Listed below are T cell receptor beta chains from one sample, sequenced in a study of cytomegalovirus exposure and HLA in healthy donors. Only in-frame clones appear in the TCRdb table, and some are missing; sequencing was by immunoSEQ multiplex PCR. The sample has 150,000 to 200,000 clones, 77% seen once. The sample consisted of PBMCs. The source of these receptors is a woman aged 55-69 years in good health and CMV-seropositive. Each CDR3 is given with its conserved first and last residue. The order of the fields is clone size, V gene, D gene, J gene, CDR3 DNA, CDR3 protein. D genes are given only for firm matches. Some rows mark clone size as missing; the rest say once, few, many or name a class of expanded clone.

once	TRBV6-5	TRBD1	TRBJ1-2	TGTGCCAGCAGTTACGGGGGGACAGGGTCAGCTGGCTACACCTTC	CASSYGGTGSAGYTF
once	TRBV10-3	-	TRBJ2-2	TGTGCCATCAATGGGGGGGCCCGGTCGAACACCGGGGAGCTGTTTTTT	CAINGGARSNTGELFF
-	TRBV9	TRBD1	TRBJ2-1	TGTGCCAGCAGCGTGGGGACAGGCTCCTACAATGAGCAGTTCTTC	CASSVGTGSYNEQFF
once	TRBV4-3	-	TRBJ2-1	TGCGCCAGCAGCCAAGTTTCACAGGAGAATGAGCAGTTCTTC	CASSQVSQENEQFF
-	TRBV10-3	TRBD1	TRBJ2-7	TGTGCCATCAGTGAGTCCGGACAGGGGGGATCCTACGAGCAGTACTTC	CAISESGQGGSYEQYF
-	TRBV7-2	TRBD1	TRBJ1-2	TGTGCCAGCAGCGATTACAGGGGAGACTATGGCTACACCTTC	CASSDYRGDYGYTF
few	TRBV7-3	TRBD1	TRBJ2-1	TGTGCCAGCAGCATTACAGGGGGCGCCTACAATGAGCAGTTCTTC	CASSITGGAYNEQFF
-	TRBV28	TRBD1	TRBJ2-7	TGTGCCAGCAGACAAGCTGGGACAGATATCTCCTACGAGCAGTACTTC	CASRQAGTDISYEQYF
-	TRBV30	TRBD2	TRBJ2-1	TGTGCCTGGAGTGTATCGTCTGCGGGAGTAGACTCCAATGAGCAGTTCTTC	CAWSVSSAGVDSNEQFF
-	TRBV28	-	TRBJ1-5	TGTGCCAGCACTCTTGCGGACAGACCCTATCAGCCCCAGCATTTT	CASTLADRPYQPQHF
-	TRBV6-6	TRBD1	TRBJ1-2	TGTGCCAGCAGAGACGGACAGGGGGCAAACTATGGCTACACCTTC	CASRDGQGANYGYTF
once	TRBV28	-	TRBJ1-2	TGTGCCAGCCGGGAGGGGCTAGGCTACACCTTC	CASREGLGYTF
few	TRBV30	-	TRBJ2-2	TGTGCCTGGGGACGGGATCCCCCGAACACCGGGGAGCTGTTTTTT	CAWGRDPPNTGELFF
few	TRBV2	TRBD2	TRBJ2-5	TGTGCCACGAACCGGGAGGGGGAGACCCAGTACTTC	CATNREGETQYF
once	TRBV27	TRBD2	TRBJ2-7	TGTGCCACCCGAGGAGTGGGGGGGTCCTCCTACGAGCAGTACTTC	CATRGVGGSSYEQYF
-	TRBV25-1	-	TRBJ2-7	TGTGCCAGCACCGAGTCCCACGAGTTCCACCAGTACTTC	CASTESHEFHQYF